The sequence of this T cell receptor (beta chain) was determined in a study of CD8 T cells in Susac syndrome. The CDR3 contains 13 residues. CDR1 is SGHRS and CDR2 is YFSETQ in the germline V gene. V was trimmed by 0 bases and J by 10 bases, leaving 10 bases between them. The RNA input was about 0.45 to 1 ug, and it was reverse transcribed with random hexamers. TCRdb re-derived calls from the immunoSEQ multiplex PCR reads in MiXCR, one entry per CDR3 protein. Of about 250,000 distinct CDR3 sequences listed, 85% to 95% were seen once; the top ten hold roughly 0.07%. The chain carries TRBV5-1 and TRBJ1-4; D is uncertain. Sequenced material: CD4+ T cells from PBMCs. The clonotype originates from a human donor with multiple sclerosis. This CDR3 reads CASSLGVGGKLFF. The CDR3 nucleotides are TGCGCCAGCAGCTTGGGTGTTGGAGGAAAACTGTTTTTT.